Here is one T cell receptor (beta chain) with its context. In the authors' methods: Reference gene primer amplification gave nucleated cell count estimates. Sequencing used immunoSEQ multiplex PCR; TCRdb keeps in-frame clones, though not all of them. The D gene and trimming were derived from the DNA, and the V and J assignments and clone size from that table. The repertoire has 300,000 or so clones, about nine tenths of them found once; the top ten carry about 2.4%. The entry originates in a study of blood T cell repertoires in COVID-19. Looking at the study overall: Collection of acute and convalescent COVID-19 samples took place in the United States, Italy and Spain. In each case, the material was cDNA or gDNA derived from T cells, B-cell-depleted T cells, or PBMCs.

The V and J ends lost 7 bases and 2 bases, in that order; junction bases with no gene match: 4. Germline lookup yields CDR1 LGHNT and CDR2 FRNRAP. The CDR3 runs 13 residues. Self-reported history from a screening survey and questionnaire set each donor's cohort. The chain combines TRBV12-5 with TRBJ1-2, with TRBD1 matching 7 bases. The sequence came from a man between 60 and 75 years old who had recovered from COVID-19. The sample was PBMCs or T cells enriched from blood (not recorded which). The CDR3 nucleotides are TGTGCTAGTGCCTCGACAGGGAACTATGGCTACACCTTC. Residues: CASASTGNYGYTF.